The 7 T cell receptor beta chains in this list originate from one sample, sequenced in a study of T cells in Graves' hyperthyroidism and ophthalmopathy. RNA transcripts served as the template for amplifying TCR beta CDR3 regions. First-round RT-PCR with HTBI primers amplified the TCR CDR3 region. One entry per CDR3 protein results from TCRdb running MiXCR on the multiplex PCR reads. The table records approximately 610,000 distinct CDR3 sequences, approximately 15% of them present only once. The sequenced sample was blood. The origin of the receptors is a woman aged 40 to 50 with Graves' ophthalmopathy.

There are many counts of this clonotype. V usage is TRBV10-3 and J usage is TRBJ2-2, with D uncertain. The CDR3 is 16 amino acids. Germline V gene sequence: CDR1 ENHRY, CDR2 SYGVKD. V lost 6 bases and J lost 5, with 19 bases in between. CDR3 DNA sequence: TGTGCCATCAGGCAACCCACCAACCTCCTGACCGGGGAGCTGTTTTTT. It yields the protein CAIRQPTNLLTGELFF.

This clonotype was counted ten times or more. The gene calls are TRBV7-2 and TRBJ1-1; weak D call: TRBD1 (5 bases). With 2 bases removed from V and 4 bases from J, the gap between germline ends came to 11 bases. CDR1 is SGHTA, CDR2 FQGNSA, per germline. CDR3 length equals 14 residues. In DNA, the CDR3 is TGTGCCAGCAGCTTATTGGGGGAGGGCACTGAAGCTTTCTTT. This encodes CASSLLGEGTEAFF.

This clonotype was observed a few times. This chain links TRBV4-1 with TRBJ2-7; TRBD2 aligns across 8 bases. The CDR3 totals 14 residues. V was pared by 3 bases and J by 7 bases, with 8 bases of the junction left unmatched. Per the germline V gene, CDR1 is MGHRA and CDR2 is YSYEKL. The CDR3 reads CASSQPGLAEEQYF. The CDR3 bases are TGCGCCAGCAGCCAGCCCGGACTAGCTGAGGAGCAGTACTTC.

This clonotype came up many times. The chain combines TRBV28 with TRBJ2-7, with TRBD1 as a possible D gene (5 bases). CDR3 length equals 15 residues. The V gene lost 7 bases and the J gene lost 6 bases, with 22 bases spanning the gap. Germline V gives CDR1 MDHEN, CDR2 SYDVKM. CDR3 protein: CASIQGQGDVGEQYF. The DNA of the CDR3 is TGTGCCAGCATACAAGGACAAGGGGATGTAGGCGAGCAGTACTTC.

This clonotype was seen many times. This chain connects TRBV10-3 to TRBJ2-2; 7 bases map to TRBD1. Germline CDR1 is ENHRY and CDR2 is SYGVKD. The CDR3 spans 17 residues. The junction had 9 bases not matched to a gene; V was cut back by 2 bases and J by 3 bases. The chain's CDR3 is CAISEPRDSLDTGELFF. Here the CDR3 DNA reads TGTGCCATCAGTGAGCCTAGGGACAGTCTGGACACCGGGGAGCTGTTTTTT.

V and J are TRBV4-3 and TRBJ2-2, with D perhaps being TRBD1 or TRBD2 (5 bases each). This CDR3 is built from 17 residues. Trimming took off 0 bases at V and 1 base at J, with 12 bases between the two ends. In germline, CDR1 is LGHNA, CDR2 YSLEER. CDR3 nucleotides: TGCGCCAGCAGCCAAGATCGTTGGGACCTGAACACCGGGGAGCTGTTTTTT. Translating it yields CASSQDRWDLNTGELFF.

The sample holds many counts of this clonotype. The genes are TRBV6-1 and TRBJ1-1; the D gene is possibly TRBD1 (5 bases). Trimming pared 2 bases from V and 1 base from J, leaving 11 bases between. The CDR3 covers 15 residues. Germline assignment: CDR1 MNHNS and CDR2 SASEGT. The CDR3 loop is CASSEFWGENTEAFF. The CDR3 DNA is TGTGCCAGCAGTGAATTTTGGGGCGAGAACACTGAAGCTTTCTTT.